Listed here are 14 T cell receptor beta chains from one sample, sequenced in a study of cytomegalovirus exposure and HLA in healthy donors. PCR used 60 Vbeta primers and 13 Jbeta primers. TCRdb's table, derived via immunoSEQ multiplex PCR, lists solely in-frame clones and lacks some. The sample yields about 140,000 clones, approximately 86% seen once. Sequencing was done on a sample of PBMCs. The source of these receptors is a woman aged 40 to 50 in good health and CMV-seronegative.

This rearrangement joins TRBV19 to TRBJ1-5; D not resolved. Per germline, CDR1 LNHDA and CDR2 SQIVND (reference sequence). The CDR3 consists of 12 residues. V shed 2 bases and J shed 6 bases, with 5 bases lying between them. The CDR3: CASSIKAQPQHF. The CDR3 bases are TGTGCCAGTAGTATAAAAGCTCAGCCCCAGCATTTT.

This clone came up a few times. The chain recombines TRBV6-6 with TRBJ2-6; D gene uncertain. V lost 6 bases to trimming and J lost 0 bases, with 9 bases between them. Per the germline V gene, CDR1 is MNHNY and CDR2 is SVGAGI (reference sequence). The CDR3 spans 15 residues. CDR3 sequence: CASSAGSSGANVLTF. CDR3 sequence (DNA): TGTGCCAGCAGCGCAGGCAGCTCTGGGGCCAACGTCCTGACTTTC.

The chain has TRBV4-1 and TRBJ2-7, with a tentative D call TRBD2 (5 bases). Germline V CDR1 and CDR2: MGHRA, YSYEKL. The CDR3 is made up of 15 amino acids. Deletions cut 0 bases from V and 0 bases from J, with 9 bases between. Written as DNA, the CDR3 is TGCGCCAGCAGCCAAGACGGGATGAGCTCCTACGAGCAGTACTTC. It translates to CASSQDGMSSYEQYF.

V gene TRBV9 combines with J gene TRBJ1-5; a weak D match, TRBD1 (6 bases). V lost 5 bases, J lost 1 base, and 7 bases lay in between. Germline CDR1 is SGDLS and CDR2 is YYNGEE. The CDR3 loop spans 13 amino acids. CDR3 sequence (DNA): TGTGCCAGCAGTAGGGGGAGCAATCAGCCCCAGCATTTT. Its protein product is CASSRGSNQPQHF. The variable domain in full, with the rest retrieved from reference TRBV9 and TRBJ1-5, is DSGVTQTPKHLITATGQRVTLRCSPRSGDLSVYWYQQSLDQGLQFLIQYYNGEERAKGNILERFSAQQFPDLHSELNLSSLELGDSALYFCASSRGSNQPQHFGDGTRLSIL.

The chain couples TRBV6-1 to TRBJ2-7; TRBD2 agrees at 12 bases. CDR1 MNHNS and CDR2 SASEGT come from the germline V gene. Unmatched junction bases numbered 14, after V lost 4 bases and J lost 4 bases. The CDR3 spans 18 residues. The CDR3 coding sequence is TGTGCCAGCAGTGGCCGGACTAGCGGGACCCGTAGACGTTACGAGCAGTACTTC. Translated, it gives CASSGRTSGTRRRYEQYF.

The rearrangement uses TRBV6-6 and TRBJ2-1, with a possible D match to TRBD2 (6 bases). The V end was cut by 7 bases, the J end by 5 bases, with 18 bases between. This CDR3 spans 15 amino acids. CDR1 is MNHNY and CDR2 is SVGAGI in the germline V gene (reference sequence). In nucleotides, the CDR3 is TGTGCCAGCACCTACCCGGGACTCCCCCACAATGAGCAGTTCTTC. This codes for CASTYPGLPHNEQFF.

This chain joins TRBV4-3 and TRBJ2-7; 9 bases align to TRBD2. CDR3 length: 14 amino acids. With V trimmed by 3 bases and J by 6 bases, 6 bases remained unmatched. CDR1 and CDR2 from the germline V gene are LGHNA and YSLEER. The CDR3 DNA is TGCGCCAGCAGCCAGGACTTACTAGCGGGCGAGCAGTACTTC. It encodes CASSQDLLAGEQYF.

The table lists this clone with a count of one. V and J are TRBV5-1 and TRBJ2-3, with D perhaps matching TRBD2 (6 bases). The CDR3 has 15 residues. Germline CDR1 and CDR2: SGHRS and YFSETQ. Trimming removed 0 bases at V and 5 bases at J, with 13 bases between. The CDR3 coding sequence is TGCGCCAGCAGCTTGGTAGCGGAAATGGGAGATACGCAGTATTTT. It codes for CASSLVAEMGDTQYF.

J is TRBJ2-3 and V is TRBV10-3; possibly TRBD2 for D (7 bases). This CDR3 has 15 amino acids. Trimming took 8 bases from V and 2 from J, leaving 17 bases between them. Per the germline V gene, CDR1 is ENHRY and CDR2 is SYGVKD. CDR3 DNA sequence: TGTGCCATCGGGGGGGCGGGAGCCTCCACAGATACGCAGTATTTT. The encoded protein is CAIGGAGASTDTQYF.

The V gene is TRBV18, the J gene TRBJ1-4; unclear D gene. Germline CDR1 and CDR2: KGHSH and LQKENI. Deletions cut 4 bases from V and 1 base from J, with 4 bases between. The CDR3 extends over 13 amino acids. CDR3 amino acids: CASSRGTNEKLFF. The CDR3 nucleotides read TGTGCCAGCTCACGAGGAACTAATGAAAAACTGTTTTTT.

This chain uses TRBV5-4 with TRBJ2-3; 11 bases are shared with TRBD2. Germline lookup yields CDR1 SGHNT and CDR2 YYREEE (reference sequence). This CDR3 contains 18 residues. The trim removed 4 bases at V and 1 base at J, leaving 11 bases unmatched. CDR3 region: CASSRLAGGSVGTDTQYF. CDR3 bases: TGTGCCAGCAGCCGCCTAGCGGGAGGATCCGTGGGCACAGATACGCAGTATTTT.

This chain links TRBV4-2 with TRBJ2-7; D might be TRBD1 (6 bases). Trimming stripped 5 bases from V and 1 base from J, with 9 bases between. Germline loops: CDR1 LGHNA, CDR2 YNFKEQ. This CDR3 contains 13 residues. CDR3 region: CASSDDRSYEQYF. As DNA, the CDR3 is TGTGCCAGCAGCGATGACAGGTCCTACGAGCAGTACTTC.

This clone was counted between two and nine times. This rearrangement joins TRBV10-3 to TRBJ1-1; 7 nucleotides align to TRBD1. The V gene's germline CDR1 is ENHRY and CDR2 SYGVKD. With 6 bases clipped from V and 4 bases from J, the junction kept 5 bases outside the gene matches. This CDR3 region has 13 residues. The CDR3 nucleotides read TGTGCCATCAGGTCAACAGGGGTCACTGAAGCTTTCTTT. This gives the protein CAIRSTGVTEAFF.

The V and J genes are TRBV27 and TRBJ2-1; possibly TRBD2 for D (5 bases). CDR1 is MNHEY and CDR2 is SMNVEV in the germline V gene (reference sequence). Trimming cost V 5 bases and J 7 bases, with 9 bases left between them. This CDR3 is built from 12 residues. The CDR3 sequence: CASSPSGNEQFF. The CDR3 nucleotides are TGTGCCAGCAGTCCATCGGGAAATGAGCAGTTCTTC.